This T cell receptor beta chain was sequenced for a study of T cell responses to AZD1222 COVID-19 vaccine. Study conclusions and caveats: Dominant CD4 TCR responses targeted spike regions 160-218 and 743-854. The study found Spike-specific TCR breadth and depth rose after two AZD1222 doses. Donors were mostly white British, more females; clonal diversity possibly underestimated.

Germline V gives CDR1 LNHDA, CDR2 SQIVND (reference sequence). V was pared by 5 bases and J by 5 bases, with 10 bases of the junction left unmatched. The CDR3 spans 15 residues. The repertoire was sequenced with immunoSEQ multiplex PCR; TCRdb's copy has only in-frame clones and lacks some. The sample contains about 120,000 clones, approximately 83% of which appear only once. In the case of this clone: Its antigen is still unknown.

The sequencing used peripheral blood, collected on day 0 of MenACWY control vaccination. The chain links TRBV19 to TRBJ1-1, with 8 nucleotides matching TRBD1. The source is an adult in good health. CDR3 protein: CASSWGGQALTEAFF. CDR3 in DNA: TGTGCCAGTAGTTGGGGGGGACAGGCGCTAACTGAAGCTTTCTTT.